This T cell receptor beta chain was sequenced during a study of tumor-infiltrating lymphocytes in primary liver carcinoma. Study context: Staged T1-T3 N0M0, the tumors had sizes that ranged from roughly 4.2 to 10 cm across.

Investigators took RNA and DNA out together from 20-30 mg of unsorted bulk tissue. Germline V CDR1 and CDR2: GTSNPN, SVGIG (reference sequence). This CDR3 spans 15 amino acids. Total RNA amounting to roughly 480 ng was the source from which TCR beta cDNA was made with a constant-region primer. Slightly modified ARM-PCR, run as three nested multiplex PCR rounds, produced the TCR beta libraries. Both of the initial two PCR rounds ran for approximately 10 cycles and employed TRBV1-TRBV30 forward primers alongside a C-beta reverse primer. In TCRdb, the multiplex PCR reads were re-called with MiXCR into one record per CDR3 protein. The table includes approximately 40,000 distinct CDR3 sequences, roughly 80% detected once. Study findings and constraints: Significantly greater top-250-clone fractions characterized tumors relative to blood (p = 0.039).

Worth noting for this clonotype: Its target is not known. The junction departs from the called germline gene at one end, perhaps through a read error.

J is TRBJ2-7 and V is TRBV30; 12 bases match TRBD2. The sequencing sample was made of liver tumor tissue from sampling region 4. Subset indicated: tumor region T4, right-lateral pole. The origin of this receptor is a man in his forties or fifties with primary liver carcinoma and hepatitis B virus infection. CDR3: CAWSPLAGGSNEHYF. The CDR3 coding sequence is TGTGCCTGGAGTCCTCTAGCGGGAGGGTCCAACGAGCACTACTTC.